The 10 T cell receptor beta chains listed next were all sequenced from one sample in a study of cytomegalovirus exposure and HLA in healthy donors. The PCR had 60 Vbeta and 13 Jbeta primers. Sequencing used immunoSEQ multiplex PCR; TCRdb keeps in-frame clones, though not all of them. The table includes some 180,000 clones, roughly two thirds detected once. The sequenced material came from PBMCs. All receptors come from a woman aged 18-30 years in good health and CMV-seropositive.

This chain uses TRBV11-3 with TRBJ2-1; 9 nucleotides agree with TRBD1. V was pared by 2 bases and J by 4 bases, with 3 bases of the junction left unmatched. The CDR3 is 15 amino acids. Germline CDR1 SGHNT, CDR2 YENEEA. Here the CDR3 DNA reads TGTGCCAGCAGCTTACGACAGGGGGATTACAATGAGCAGTTCTTC. It codes for CASSLRQGDYNEQFF.

This chain joins TRBV7-2 and TRBJ1-1; D unresolved. Germline CDR1 reads SGHTA; CDR2 reads FQGNSA. CDR3 size: 12 residues. V was clipped by 5 bases and J by 5 bases, with 9 bases between them. DNA of the CDR3: TGTGCCAGCAGCCAAAGAGGTACTGAAGCTTTCTTT. It translates to CASSQRGTEAFF.

The J gene is TRBJ2-5, the V gene TRBV6-5; D is possibly TRBD1 (5 bases). Trimming removed 5 bases from V and 10 bases from J, with 17 bases in between. The CDR3 runs to 13 residues. Looked up from germline, CDR1 is MNHEY and CDR2 is SVGAGI. CDR3: CASSDGQGWIQYF. CDR3 DNA: TGTGCCAGCAGTGATGGGCAGGGCTGGATCCAGTACTTC.

This clone was seen a single time. This chain uses TRBV9 with TRBJ1-3, with 9 bases identical to TRBD1. Germline CDR1 reads SGDLS; CDR2 reads YYNGEE. Losses at the gene ends were 3 bases for V and 1 base for J; bases not matched to a gene: 5. This CDR3 has 16 residues. CDR3: CASSDDRGGSGNTIYF. CDR3 DNA sequence: TGTGCCAGCAGCGATGACAGGGGGGGATCTGGAAACACCATATATTTT.

This clone was seen a single time. The DNA is left out, because the CDR3 cannot be placed on it with certainty; the CDR3 is given as TCRdb lists it. The genes are TRBV7-9 and TRBJ1-2; the table's TRBD1 call for D was not verified on the DNA. The CDR3 spans 16 amino acids, including both terminal residues. CDR1 is SEHNR and CDR2 is FQNEAQ in the germline V gene (reference sequence). The CDR3 sequence: CASSLVGTGTGSVGTF.

The chain carries TRBV30 and TRBJ1-1; D is undetermined. V was clipped by 2 bases and J by 11 bases, with 12 bases between them. Germline assignment: CDR1 GTSNPN and CDR2 SVGIG (reference sequence). This CDR3 contains 11 residues. This CDR3 reads CAWSREGDAFF. The CDR3 coding sequence is TGTGCCTGGAGTCGAGAGGGAGACGCTTTCTTT.

The genes are TRBV6-6 and TRBJ2-5, with unresolved D. The J call may be faulty, since TRBJ2-7 better matches the DNA end. Germline V CDR1 and CDR2: MNHNY, SVGAGI (reference sequence). This CDR3 contains 15 residues. This chain's CDR3 is CASSFPRSGSYEQYF. CDR3 nucleotides: TGTGCCAGCAGTTTTCCACGGTCAGGTTCCTACGAGCAGTACTTC.

The rearrangement uses TRBV28 and TRBJ1-1; possible D gene TRBD1, 5 bases. The CDR3 loop spans 15 amino acids. V dropped 7 bases and J dropped 4 bases, with 19 bases sitting between them. Germline V gives CDR1 MDHEN, CDR2 SYDVKM. The CDR3 protein is CASTPEAIGATEAFF. The CDR3 DNA sequence: TGTGCCAGCACCCCAGAGGCAATAGGGGCCACTGAAGCTTTCTTT.

The chain couples TRBV6-4 to TRBJ2-1, with D perhaps matching TRBD2 (5 bases). V lost 8 bases and J lost 3, with 11 bases in between. From germline, CDR1 is MRHNA and CDR2 SNTAGT. The CDR3 consists of 13 residues. The CDR3 reads CASSPGDYNEQFF. The CDR3 DNA follows: TGTGCCAGCTCCCCCGGGGACTACAATGAGCAGTTCTTC.

Comments on this clone: Different DNA sequences within this sample yield the same CDR3. The J gene is TRBJ2-1, the V gene TRBV7-3, with 13 bases matching TRBD2. This CDR3 has 15 amino acids. The germline gives CDR1 SGHTA, CDR2 FQGTGA. V trimming: 5 bases; J trimming: 5 bases; junction bases outside the gene matches: 3. CDR3: CASSPTSGGDNEQFF. The CDR3 DNA is TGTGCCAGCAGCCCTACTAGCGGGGGGGACAATGAGCAGTTCTTC. Full variable domain (outside the CDR3, taken from reference TRBV7-3 and TRBJ2-1): GAGVSQTPSNKVTEKGKYVELRCDPISGHTALYWYRQSLGQGPEFLIYFQGTGAADDSGLPNDRFFAVRPEGSVSTLKIQRTERGDSAVYLCASSPTSGGDNEQFFGPGTRLTVL.